Shown below are 20 T cell receptor beta chains from a single sample sequenced in a study of blood T cell repertoires in COVID-19. Generated by immunoSEQ multiplex PCR, the TCRdb table keeps only in-frame clones and is missing some. Found here are around 270,000 clones, over 75% of them singletons; the top ten hold 2.5% to 4%. Source material: PBMCs or T cells enriched from blood (not recorded which). The receptor set was obtained from a middle-aged woman who had been exposed to COVID-19.

The genes are TRBV6-2 or TRBV6-3 and TRBJ1-1; D uncertain. The germline V and J ends were trimmed by 0 bases and 2 bases, with 25 bases remaining between them. Germline V lookup: CDR1 MNHEY, CDR2 SVGEGT. The CDR3 consists of 20 residues. CDR3 DNA: TGTGCCAGCAGTTACTCCTTGGGGAGGGAACTTACCTATTTTAACACTGAAGCTTTCTTT. This codes for CASSYSLGRELTYFNTEAFF.

The chain is built from TRBV5-4 and TRBJ2-3; the match to TRBD1 covers 7 bases. This CDR3 comprises 14 residues. Germline values: CDR1 SGHNT, CDR2 YYREEE (reference sequence). V lost 3 bases, J lost 7 bases, and 8 bases stayed unmatched. The CDR3 region is CASSSGQWQNTQYF. DNA of the CDR3: TGTGCCAGCAGCTCGGGACAGTGGCAGAATACGCAGTATTTT.

This chain links TRBV9 with TRBJ2-5; no reliable D call. Germline-derived CDR1 and CDR2 are SGDLS and YYNGEE. Trimming cost V 4 bases and J 7 bases, with 8 bases left between them. The CDR3 covers 11 residues. CDR3 region: CASSQLGTQYF. Here the CDR3 DNA reads TGTGCCAGCAGCCAACTTGGGACCCAGTACTTC.

The V gene is TRBV24-1, the J gene TRBJ2-7; the match to TRBD1 covers 8 bases. V trimming: 10 bases; J trimming: 5 bases; junction bases outside the gene matches: 15. This CDR3 has 15 amino acids. CDR1 and CDR2 from the germline V gene are KGHDR and SFDVKD. The CDR3 DNA is TGTGCCACGCGCCTCAGAGTCAGGGGGCTGAACGAGCAGTACTTC. This codes for CATRLRVRGLNEQYF.

This clone was observed a single time. The V gene is TRBV29-1, the J gene TRBJ2-3, with 7 bases matching TRBD2. Germline loops: CDR1 SQVTM, CDR2 ANQGSEA. J lost 5 bases, V lost 4 bases, and 0 bases had no gene match. The CDR3 sequence is 11 residues long. CDR3 nucleotide sequence: TGCAGCGTTGGGGGGGGAGATACGCAGTATTTT. Its protein product is CSVGGGDTQYF.

The genes are TRBV6-5 and TRBJ2-5, with D tentatively TRBD1 (5 bases). CDR3 length equals 14 residues. Germline V gene data show CDR1 as MNHEY and CDR2 as SVGAGI. Trimming stripped 2 bases from V and 4 bases from J, with 11 bases between. CDR3 protein: CASSYDRIAETQYF. In DNA, the CDR3 is TGTGCCAGCAGTTACGACAGAATAGCAGAGACCCAGTACTTC.

As regards this clone: Other DNA sequences from this sample encode an identical CDR3 as well. The V gene is TRBV18, the J gene TRBJ1-2; 7 bases are shared with TRBD1. The V gene's germline CDR1 is KGHSH and CDR2 LQKENI. J was trimmed by 3 bases and V by 3 bases; bases with no gene match: 1. The CDR3 covers 13 residues. The CDR3 region has the DNA TGTGCCAGCTCACCCGGGACAGACTATGGCTACACCTTC. This sequence encodes CASSPGTDYGYTF.

The chain joins TRBV29-1 to TRBJ2-2; the match to TRBD2 covers 8 bases. V lost 3 bases, J lost 6 bases, and 9 bases stayed unmatched. The germline V gene encodes CDR1 SQVTM and CDR2 ANQGSEA. The CDR3 is made up of 15 amino acids. The CDR3 sequence: CSVESGRGASGELFF. The CDR3 bases are TGCAGCGTTGAGTCCGGGCGGGGGGCTTCCGGGGAGCTGTTTTTT.

This clone was recorded once. The chain employs TRBV19 and TRBJ1-6; no clear D. Germline CDR1 and CDR2: LNHDA and SQIVND (reference sequence). This CDR3 comprises 19 residues. Between the trimmed V and J ends, which lost 2 bases and 0 bases, there was a span of 17 bases. CDR3 nucleotides: TGTGCCAGTAGTATATTCGCTGGGCAGGCGAGCTCCTATAATTCACCCCTCCACTTT. As protein: CASSIFAGQASSYNSPLHF. Variable domain in full (rest from reference TRBV19 and TRBJ1-6): DGGITQSPKYLFRKEGQNVTLSCEQNLNHDAMYWYRQDPGQGLRLIYYSQIVNDFQKGDIAEGYSVSREKKESFPLTVTSAQKNPTAFYLCASSIFAGQASSYNSPLHFGNGTRLTVT.

J is TRBJ1-5 and V is TRBV28, with a tentative D call TRBD1 (5 bases). The ends were cut back, 7 bases at V and 4 bases at J, with 17 bases in the middle. This CDR3 has 15 residues. From germline, CDR1 is MDHEN and CDR2 SYDVKM. The CDR3 DNA reads TGTGCCAGCACTGGGAACGACAGATCGAATCAGCCCCAGCATTTT. As protein: CASTGNDRSNQPQHF.

The chain recombines TRBV5-4 with TRBJ1-1; TRBD1 matches 9 bases. This CDR3 is built from 15 residues. The germline V gene has CDR1 SGHNT and CDR2 YYREEE (reference sequence). V shed 2 bases, J shed 0 bases, and the junction held 2 bases outside the gene matches. In DNA, the CDR3 is TGTGCCAGCAGCTTCGGGACAGGGATGAACACTGAAGCTTTCTTT. This sequence encodes CASSFGTGMNTEAFF.

CDR3 region: CASSLRNRGEQFF. In DNA form, the CDR3 reads TGTGCCAGCAGCCTTCGCAATAGAGGTGAGCAGTTCTTC. The gene calls are TRBV11-3 and TRBJ2-1; D unclear. V lost 5 bases, J lost 9 bases, and 14 bases lay in between. This CDR3 has 13 amino acids. Germline-derived CDR1 and CDR2 are SGHNT and YENEEA.

The genes are TRBV30 and TRBJ1-3, with D unclear. Germline V gene lookup returns CDR1 GTSNPN and CDR2 SVGIG (reference sequence). Trimming pared 2 bases from V and 4 bases from J, leaving 3 bases between. The CDR3 length is 11 residues. CDR3 protein: CAWSPGNTIYF. CDR3 coding DNA: TGTGCCTGGAGTCCGGGAAACACCATATATTTT.

The chain couples TRBV27 to TRBJ2-1; tentatively, D is TRBD1 (6 bases). Germline loops: CDR1 MNHEY, CDR2 SMNVEV (reference sequence). V shed 6 bases and J shed 5 bases, with 26 bases lying between them. The CDR3 totals 18 residues. The CDR3, as DNA: TGTGCCAGCAGCCTCCTTATCTCTACGGGACACTCAAACAATGAGCAGTTCTTC. Encoded protein: CASSLLISTGHSNNEQFF.

V is TRBV28 and J is TRBJ2-7, with 7 nucleotides matching TRBD1. The V segment lost 7 bases and the J segment 3 bases; nucleotides outside the gene matches: 6. CDR1 and CDR2 from the germline V gene are MDHEN and SYDVKM. The CDR3 is made up of 13 amino acids. The CDR3 region has the DNA TGTGCCAGCACCGGGACAGTTTTCTACGAGCAGTACTTC. It is translated as CASTGTVFYEQYF. The full variable domain, in which reference TRBV28 and TRBJ2-7 provide the parts outside the CDR3, is DVKVTQSSRYLVKRTGEKVFLECVQDMDHENMFWYRQDPGLGLRLIYFSYDVKMKEKGDIPEGYSVSREKKERFSLILESASTNQTSMYLCASTGTVFYEQYFGPGTRLTVT.

V usage is TRBV7-8 and J usage is TRBJ1-6, with D unclear. Germline-derived CDR1 and CDR2 are SGHVS and FQNEAQ. With 0 bases removed from V and 9 bases from J, the gap between germline ends came to 6 bases. The CDR3 contains 13 residues. This chain's CDR3 is CASSLALGSPLHF. CDR3 coding DNA: TGTGCCAGCAGCTTAGCGCTCGGTTCACCCCTCCACTTT. The full variable domain, in which reference TRBV7-8 and TRBJ1-6 provide the parts outside the CDR3, is GAGVSQSPRYKVAKRGQDVALRCDPISGHVSLFWYQQALGQGPEFLTYFQNEAQLDKSGLPSDRFFAERPEGSVSTLKIQRTQQEDSAVYLCASSLALGSPLHFGNGTRLTVT.

J is TRBJ1-2 and V is TRBV6-6; maybe TRBD1 (6 bases). Germline V gene data show CDR1 as MNHNY and CDR2 as SVGAGI (reference sequence). The ends were cut back, 5 bases at V and 4 bases at J, with 23 bases in the middle. The CDR3 contains 17 residues. This chain's CDR3 is CASSPHLTRQDPYGYTF. For the CDR3, the DNA is TGTGCCAGCAGTCCTCACCTCACTAGACAGGATCCCTATGGCTACACCTTC.

The chain couples TRBV15 to TRBJ2-1, with 10 positions matching TRBD1. The length of the CDR3 is 13 residues. V dropped 8 bases and J dropped 4; count of bases not matched to a gene: 2. Germline assignment: CDR1 LNHNV and CDR2 YYDKDF (reference sequence). The CDR3 DNA is TGTGCCACCCGGGACAGGGGATACAATGAGCAGTTCTTC. It yields the protein CATRDRGYNEQFF.

CDR3 bases: TGTGCCATCAGTGGGGAGGGACAGGGAAATTCACCCCTCCACTTT. This encodes CAISGEGQGNSPLHF. V and J are TRBV10-3 and TRBJ1-6, with 9 bases identical to TRBD1. This CDR3 is built from 15 residues. The trim removed 4 bases at V and 7 bases at J, leaving 5 bases unmatched. The germline V gene has CDR1 ENHRY and CDR2 SYGVKD.

V is TRBV6-5 and J is TRBJ2-5; D not certain. The germline CDR1 and CDR2 sequences are MNHEY and SVGAGI. The CDR3 is made up of 15 amino acids. The ends were cut back, 0 bases at V and 2 bases at J, with 10 bases in the middle. The CDR3 nucleotides read TGTGCCAGCAGTTACTCGAGTCGTCGGCAAGAGACCCAGTACTTC. Its protein product is CASSYSSRRQETQYF.